This T cell receptor (beta chain) was identified during a study of identical twins. This clonotype showed up many times. Antigen unknown. Template switching supplied a universal primer site; unique molecular identifiers were carried on the cDNA. TCRdb analysed the 5' RACE reads with MiXCR anew, one entry per CDR3 protein. The sample has hundreds of thousands of distinct CDR3 sequences; under 8.5% are singletons. Study results and caveats: Researchers caution that invariant MAIT and iNKT cells could partly confound zero-insertion analyses. Insertions were reduced in abundant cord blood beta clonotypes but not in memory repertoires.

There are 15 residues in the CDR3. The V end was cut by 7 bases, the J end by 5 bases, with 20 bases between. Germline CDR1 MDHEN, CDR2 SYDVKM. This same sample was also part of a study on yellow fever vaccine responses in identical twins. That paper states: Twin vaccine T cell responses reportedly seemed partly convergent, partly personalized.

The receptor was isolated from a woman aged 18-29 years in good health. The source material was PBMCs. The J gene is TRBJ2-5, the V gene TRBV28, with a tentative D call TRBD2 (5 bases). The CDR3 DNA reads as TGTGCCAGCACTCCCCTCGGGGTCTCCGGGGAGACCCAGTACTTC. It encodes CASTPLGVSGETQYF.